This T cell receptor (beta chain) was documented in a study of T cell responses to AZD1222 COVID-19 vaccine (dated by TCRdb to the early 2020s). Looking at the study overall: AZD1222 recipients whose second dose came at about 4 weeks and those whose second dose came at about 12 weeks were combined into one group, since spike-specific TCR depth and breadth did not differ between the two schedules. A total of about 230 trial participants underwent TCR sequencing, of whom 207 received two doses of AZD1222 and around 25 received two doses of the MenACWY control vaccine. Trial participants were enrolled into age subgroups of 18-55, 56-69 and 70-plus years, which contained around 140, 26 and 57 TCR-sequenced participants, respectively. The full study reports these points: Epitopes outside the regions mutated in the B.1.351 and B.1.1.7 variants were reportedly recognized by nearly half of the unique spike-specific TCRs. The vaccine-associated CD4 TCRs covered the entire spike protein, and the dominant responses fell in regions 160-218 and 743-854. Participants were mostly white British, with more females than males. The authors suggested clonal diversity may have been underestimated. After two AZD1222 doses, both the breadth and the depth of spike-specific TCRs were significantly higher than at day 0 and than in MenACWY recipients. Conclusions about previously exposed vaccinees are limited because only six or seven AZD1222 recipients were SARS-CoV-2 seropositive at baseline. Because no samples from the day 14 peak response were available, repertoires could be characterized only after the peak T cell response. In the small 56-69-year group, the increase in depth fell short of significance, most likely because of low power.

What this sample's time point label stands for: baseline before first vaccination. Vaccinee samples came from UK trials COV001 and COV002, including a single-blind randomized controlled phase 2/3 trial of AZD1222 (ChAdOx1 nCoV-19) in healthy adults. For TCRbeta chain sequencing, PBMC samples were collected from trial participants at day 0 and at day 28 after the second dose. A remark on this clone: Its antigen remains undetermined. The input lacks base qualities; no much larger clone sits a single base away.

The CDR3 regions of human TCRbeta chains were subjected to immunosequencing. The authors' pipeline ran thus. TCRs in the repertoires were compared against a reference library of SARS-CoV-2-specific TCRs that had been generated with the MIRA antigen-specificity platform. Breadth was defined as the fraction of unique TCRs that were SARS-CoV-2-associated, and depth was defined as the fraction of total T cells that were SARS-CoV-2-associated. Using the MIRA data, each spike-specific TCR was assigned both to the spike region to which the TCR was reactive and to a CD4 or CD8 class. Log10-transformed breadth and depth values were compared by one-way ANOVA with Sidak's multiple comparisons tests. Sourced from immuneACCESS, this table was stored by TCRdb with only in-frame sequences that have V and J called. A share of the clones is absent; for the studies checked, an unresolved V gene accounts for under half, and the remainder has no known explanation. Clone size and the V and J calls come from that table; the DNA yielded D and trimming. For this sample the table gives tens of thousands of clones, of which 85% to 90% were detected only once. Roughly 7% of the sample rests with the top ten.

Clipping removes 5 bases from V and 0 bases from J, with 5 as the unmatched junction base count. The CDR3 sequence holds 15 residues, the cysteine and phenylalanine included. The CDR3 DNA has 45 bases and is translated from base 1. CDR1 and CDR2 are drawn from the germline V gene (reference sequence): SEHNR, FQNEAQ. The rearranged segments are TRBV7-9 and TRBJ2-3, with 7 bases matching TRBD2. The specimen comprised peripheral blood, sampled on day 0 of AZD1222 vaccination. The TCR comes from an adult in good health. The nucleotide sequence is TGTGCCAGCAGCGGCGGGGGACCCAGCACAGATACGCAGTATTTT. It codes for CASSGGGPSTDTQYF.